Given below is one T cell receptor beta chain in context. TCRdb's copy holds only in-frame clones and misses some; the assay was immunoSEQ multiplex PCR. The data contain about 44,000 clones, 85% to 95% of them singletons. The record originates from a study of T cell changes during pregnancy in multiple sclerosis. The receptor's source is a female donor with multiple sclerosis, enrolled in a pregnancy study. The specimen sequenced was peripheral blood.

This CDR3 reads CASSRTSGTYEQYF. The CDR3 DNA follows: TGTGCCAGCAGCCGGACTAGCGGTACCTACGAGCAGTACTTC. The chain links TRBV7-2 to TRBJ2-7, with 10 bases identical to TRBD2. The CDR3 covers 14 residues. Unmatched junction bases numbered 3, after V lost 5 bases and J lost 2 bases. Germline V lookup: CDR1 SGHTA, CDR2 FQGNSA. Drawing the rest from reference TRBV7-2 and TRBJ2-7, the complete variable domain is GAGVSQSPSNKVTEKGKDVELRCDPISGHTALYWYRQSLGQGLEFLIYFQGNSAPDKSGLPSDRFSAERTGGSVSTLTIQRTQQEDSAVYLCASSRTSGTYEQYFGPGTRLTVT.